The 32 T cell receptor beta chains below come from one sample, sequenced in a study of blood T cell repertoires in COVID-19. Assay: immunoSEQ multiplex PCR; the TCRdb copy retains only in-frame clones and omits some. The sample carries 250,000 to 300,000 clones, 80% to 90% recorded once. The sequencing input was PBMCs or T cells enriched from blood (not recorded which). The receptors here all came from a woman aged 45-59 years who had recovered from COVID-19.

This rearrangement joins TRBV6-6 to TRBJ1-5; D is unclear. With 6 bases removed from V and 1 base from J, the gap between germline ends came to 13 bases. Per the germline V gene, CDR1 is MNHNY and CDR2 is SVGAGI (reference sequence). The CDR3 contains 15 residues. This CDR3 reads CASSHGETSNQPQHF. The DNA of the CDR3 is TGTGCCAGCAGCCACGGGGAGACAAGCAATCAGCCCCAGCATTTT.

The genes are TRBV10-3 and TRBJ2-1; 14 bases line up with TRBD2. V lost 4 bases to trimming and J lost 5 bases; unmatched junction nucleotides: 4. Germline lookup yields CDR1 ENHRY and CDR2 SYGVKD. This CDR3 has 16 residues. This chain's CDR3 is CAISGGGLAGDNEQFF. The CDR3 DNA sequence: TGTGCCATCAGTGGGGGGGGACTAGCGGGAGACAATGAGCAGTTCTTC.

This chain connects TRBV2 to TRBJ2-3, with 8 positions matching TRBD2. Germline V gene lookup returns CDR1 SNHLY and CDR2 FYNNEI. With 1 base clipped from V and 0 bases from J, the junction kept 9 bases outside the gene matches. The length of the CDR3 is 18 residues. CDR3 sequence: CASSEGTGGGTSTDTQYF. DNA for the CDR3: TGTGCCAGCAGTGAAGGAACGGGAGGGGGAACTAGCACAGATACGCAGTATTTT.

The CDR3 DNA reads as TGTGCCAGCTCACCAGGGACAGATGGAGTCGAGCAGTACTTC. As protein: CASSPGTDGVEQYF. The rearrangement joins TRBV18 to TRBJ2-7; 7 positions agree with TRBD1. The CDR3 runs 14 residues. Germline V gene sequence: CDR1 KGHSH, CDR2 LQKENI. Trimming cost V 2 bases and J 6 bases; bases outside gene matches: 7.

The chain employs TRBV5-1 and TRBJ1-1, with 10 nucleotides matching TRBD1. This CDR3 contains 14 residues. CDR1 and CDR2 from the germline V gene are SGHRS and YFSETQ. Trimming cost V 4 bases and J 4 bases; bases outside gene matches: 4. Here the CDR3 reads CASSRDRGGTEAFF. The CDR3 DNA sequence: TGCGCCAGCAGCCGGGACAGGGGTGGCACTGAAGCTTTCTTT.

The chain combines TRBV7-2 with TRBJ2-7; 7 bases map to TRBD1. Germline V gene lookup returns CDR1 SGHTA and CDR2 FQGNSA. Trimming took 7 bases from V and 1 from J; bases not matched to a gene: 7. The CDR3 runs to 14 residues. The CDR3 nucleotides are TGTGCCAGCAAACAAAGACAGGGATCCTACGAGCAGTACTTC. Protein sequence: CASKQRQGSYEQYF.

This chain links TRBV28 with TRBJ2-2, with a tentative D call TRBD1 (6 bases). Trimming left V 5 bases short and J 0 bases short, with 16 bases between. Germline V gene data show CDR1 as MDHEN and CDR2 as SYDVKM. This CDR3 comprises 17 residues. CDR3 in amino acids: CASSLEWDNANTGELFF. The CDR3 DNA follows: TGTGCCAGCAGTCTGGAGTGGGACAACGCGAACACCGGGGAGCTGTTTTTT.

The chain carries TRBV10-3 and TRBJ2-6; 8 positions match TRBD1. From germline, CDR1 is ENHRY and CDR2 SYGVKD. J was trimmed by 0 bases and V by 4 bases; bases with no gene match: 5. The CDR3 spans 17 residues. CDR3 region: CAISGGQVYSGANVLTF. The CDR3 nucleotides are TGTGCCATCAGTGGGGGACAGGTTTACTCTGGGGCCAACGTCCTGACTTTC.

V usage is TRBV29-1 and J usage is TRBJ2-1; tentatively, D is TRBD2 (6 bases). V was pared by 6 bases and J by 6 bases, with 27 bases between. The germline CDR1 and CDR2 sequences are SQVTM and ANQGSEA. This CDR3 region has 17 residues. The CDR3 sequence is CSVELPQRVWSRNEQFF. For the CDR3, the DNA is TGCAGCGTGGAACTGCCCCAGCGGGTATGGTCTCGCAATGAGCAGTTCTTC.

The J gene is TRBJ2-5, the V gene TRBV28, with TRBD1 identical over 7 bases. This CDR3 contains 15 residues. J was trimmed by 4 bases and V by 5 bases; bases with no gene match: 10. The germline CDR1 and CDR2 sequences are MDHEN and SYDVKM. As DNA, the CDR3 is TGTGCCAGCAGTCCAGACAGGGAATTCCGAGAGACCCAGTACTTC. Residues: CASSPDREFRETQYF. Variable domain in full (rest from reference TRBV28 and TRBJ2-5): DVKVTQSSRYLVKRTGEKVFLECVQDMDHENMFWYRQDPGLGLRLIYFSYDVKMKEKGDIPEGYSVSREKKERFSLILESASTNQTSMYLCASSPDREFRETQYFGPGTRLLVL.

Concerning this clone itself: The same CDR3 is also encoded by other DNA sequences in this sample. CDR3 coding DNA: TGTGCCAGCAGCCCTAGCGGGTCTAACGACGAGCAGTACTTC. Protein: CASSPSGSNDEQYF. The genes are TRBV7-2 and TRBJ2-7; 8 positions agree with TRBD2. The V gene's germline CDR1 is SGHTA and CDR2 FQGNSA. After removal of 5 bases from V and 5 bases from J, the junction contained 8 bases not matched to a gene. The CDR3 consists of 14 residues.

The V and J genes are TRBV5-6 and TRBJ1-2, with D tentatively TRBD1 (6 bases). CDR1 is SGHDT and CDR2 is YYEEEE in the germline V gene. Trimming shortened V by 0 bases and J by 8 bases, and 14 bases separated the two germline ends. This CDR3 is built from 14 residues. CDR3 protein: CASSLGDTGWGYTF. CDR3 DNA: TGTGCCAGCAGCTTGGGGGACACTGGATGGGGCTACACCTTC. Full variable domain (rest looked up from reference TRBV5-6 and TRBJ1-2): DAGVTQSPTHLIKTRGQQVTLRCSPKSGHDTVSWYQQALGQGPQFIFQYYEEEERQRGNFPDRFSGHQFPNYSSELNVNALLLGDSALYLCASSLGDTGWGYTFGSGTRLTVV.

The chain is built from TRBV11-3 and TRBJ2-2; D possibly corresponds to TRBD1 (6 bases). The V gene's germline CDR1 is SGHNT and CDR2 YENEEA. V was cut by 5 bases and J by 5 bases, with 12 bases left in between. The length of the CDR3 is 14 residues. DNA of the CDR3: TGTGCCAGCAGCGCCCGTACAGGGACCGGGGAGCTGTTTTTT. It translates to CASSARTGTGELFF.

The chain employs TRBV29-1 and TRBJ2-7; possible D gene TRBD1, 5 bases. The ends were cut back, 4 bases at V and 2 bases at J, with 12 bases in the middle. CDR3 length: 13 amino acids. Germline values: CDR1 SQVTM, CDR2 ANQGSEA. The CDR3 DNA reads TGCAGCGTTGCTCGTCAGGGCACCTACGAGCAGTACTTC. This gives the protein CSVARQGTYEQYF.

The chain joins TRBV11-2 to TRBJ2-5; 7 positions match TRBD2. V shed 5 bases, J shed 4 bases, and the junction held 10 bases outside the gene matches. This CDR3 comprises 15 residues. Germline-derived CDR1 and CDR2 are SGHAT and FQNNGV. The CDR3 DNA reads TGTGCCAGCAGCACCGGACTAGGGGCGGGAGAGACCCAGTACTTC. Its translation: CASSTGLGAGETQYF.

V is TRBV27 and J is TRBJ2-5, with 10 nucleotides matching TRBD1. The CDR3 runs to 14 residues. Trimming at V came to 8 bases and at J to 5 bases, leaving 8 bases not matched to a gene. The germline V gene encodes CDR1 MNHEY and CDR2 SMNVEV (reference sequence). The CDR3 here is CASRDRGLVETQYF. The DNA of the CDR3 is TGTGCCAGCCGGGACAGGGGTTTGGTTGAGACCCAGTACTTC.

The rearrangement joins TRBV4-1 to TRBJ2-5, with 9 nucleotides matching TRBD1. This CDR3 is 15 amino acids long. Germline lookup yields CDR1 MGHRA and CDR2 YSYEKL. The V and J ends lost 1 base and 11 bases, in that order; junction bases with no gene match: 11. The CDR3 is CASSQVRDRVSIQYF. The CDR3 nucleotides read TGCGCCAGCAGCCAAGTCAGGGACAGGGTTTCTATTCAGTACTTC.

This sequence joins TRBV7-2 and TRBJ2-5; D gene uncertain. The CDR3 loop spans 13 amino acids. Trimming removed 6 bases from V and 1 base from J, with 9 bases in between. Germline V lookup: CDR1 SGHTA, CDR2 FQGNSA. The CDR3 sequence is CASSLRFQETQYF. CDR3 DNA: TGTGCCAGCAGTTTGAGGTTCCAAGAGACCCAGTACTTC.

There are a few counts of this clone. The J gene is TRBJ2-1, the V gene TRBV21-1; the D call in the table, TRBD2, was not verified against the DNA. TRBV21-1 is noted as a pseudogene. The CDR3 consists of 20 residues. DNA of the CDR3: TGTGCCAGCAGCAAAGTCGTGCCTAGCGGGAGGTTTATAACATACAATGAGCAGTTCTTC. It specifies CASSKVVPSGRFITYNEQFF.

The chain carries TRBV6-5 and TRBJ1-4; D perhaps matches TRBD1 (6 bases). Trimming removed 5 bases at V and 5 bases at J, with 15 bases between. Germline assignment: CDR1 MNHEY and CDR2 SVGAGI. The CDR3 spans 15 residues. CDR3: CASSRDIFENEKLFF. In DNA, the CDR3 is TGTGCCAGCAGTCGGGACATCTTTGAGAATGAAAAACTGTTTTTT.

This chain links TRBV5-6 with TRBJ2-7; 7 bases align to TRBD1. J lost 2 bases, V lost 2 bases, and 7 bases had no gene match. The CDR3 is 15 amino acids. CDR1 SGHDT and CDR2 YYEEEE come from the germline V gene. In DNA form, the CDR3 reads TGTGCCAGCAGCTTAGTCCCGGGACAGCCCTACGAGCAGTACTTC. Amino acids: CASSLVPGQPYEQYF.

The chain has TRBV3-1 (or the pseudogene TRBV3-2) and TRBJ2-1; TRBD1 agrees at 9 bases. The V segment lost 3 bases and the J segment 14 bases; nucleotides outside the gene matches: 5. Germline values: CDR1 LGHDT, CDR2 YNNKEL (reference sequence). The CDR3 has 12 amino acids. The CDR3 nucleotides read TGTGCCAGCAGCCAGGCGACAGGGGGAAAGTTCTTC. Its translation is CASSQATGGKFF.

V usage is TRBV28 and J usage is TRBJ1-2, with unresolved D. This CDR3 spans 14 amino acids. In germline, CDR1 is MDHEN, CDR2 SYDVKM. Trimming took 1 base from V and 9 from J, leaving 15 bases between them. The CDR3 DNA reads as TGTGCCAGCAGTTTATTCAGGCTCGCCTGGAGCTACACCTTC. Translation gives CASSLFRLAWSYTF.

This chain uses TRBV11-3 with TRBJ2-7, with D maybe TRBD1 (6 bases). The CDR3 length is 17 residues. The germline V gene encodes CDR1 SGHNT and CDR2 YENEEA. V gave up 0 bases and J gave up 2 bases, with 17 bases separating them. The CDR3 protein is CASSLEDRTSSPYEQYF. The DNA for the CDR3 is TGTGCCAGCAGCTTAGAGGACAGAACCAGTAGCCCCTACGAGCAGTACTTC.

DNA for the CDR3: TGTGCCAGCTCACCAGGAGGTGGGTTGGGCAATTCACCCCTCCACTTT. Its protein product is CASSPGGGLGNSPLHF. This sequence joins TRBV18 and TRBJ1-6; D call uncertain. V lost 2 bases, J lost 7 bases, and 15 bases lay in between. CDR1 and CDR2 from the germline V gene are KGHSH and LQKENI. This CDR3 has 16 amino acids.

Here the CDR3 reads CAISEGAGHTEAFF. The CDR3 DNA reads as TGTGCCATCAGTGAGGGTGCAGGGCACACTGAAGCTTTCTTT. The rearrangement uses TRBV10-3 and TRBJ1-1; D might be TRBD1 (5 bases). In germline, CDR1 is ENHRY, CDR2 SYGVKD. This CDR3 comprises 14 residues. V shed 2 bases and J shed 3 bases, with 10 bases lying between them.

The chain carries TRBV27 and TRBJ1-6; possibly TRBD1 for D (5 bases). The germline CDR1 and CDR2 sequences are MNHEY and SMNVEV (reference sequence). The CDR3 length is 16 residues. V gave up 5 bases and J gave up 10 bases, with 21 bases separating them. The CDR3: CASSPSTGPGASPLHF. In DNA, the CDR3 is TGTGCCAGCAGTCCCTCAACAGGTCCGGGTGCGTCACCCCTCCACTTT.

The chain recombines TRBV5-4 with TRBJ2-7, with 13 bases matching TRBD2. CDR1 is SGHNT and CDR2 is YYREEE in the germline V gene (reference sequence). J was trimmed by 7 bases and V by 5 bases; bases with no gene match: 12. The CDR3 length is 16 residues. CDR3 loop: CASSSTSGGGIREQYF. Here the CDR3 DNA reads TGTGCCAGCAGTTCTACTAGCGGGGGGGGAATACGGGAGCAGTACTTC. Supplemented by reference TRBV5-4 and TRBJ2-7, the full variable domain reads ETGVTQSPTHLIKTRGQQVTLRCSSQSGHNTVSWYQQALGQGPQFIFQYYREEENGRGNFPPRFSGLQFPNYSSELNVNALELDDSALYLCASSSTSGGGIREQYFGPGTRLTVT.

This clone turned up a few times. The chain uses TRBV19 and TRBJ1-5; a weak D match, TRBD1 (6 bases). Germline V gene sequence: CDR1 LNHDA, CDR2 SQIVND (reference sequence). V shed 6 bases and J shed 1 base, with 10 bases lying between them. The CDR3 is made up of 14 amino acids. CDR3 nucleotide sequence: TGTGCCAGTAGGTCAGGGGTCAGCAATCAGCCCCAGCATTTT. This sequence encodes CASRSGVSNQPQHF. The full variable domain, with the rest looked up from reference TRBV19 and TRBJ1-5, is DGGITQSPKYLFRKEGQNVTLSCEQNLNHDAMYWYRQDPGQGLRLIYYSQIVNDFQKGDIAEGYSVSREKKESFPLTVTSAQKNPTAFYLCASRSGVSNQPQHFGDGTRLSIL.

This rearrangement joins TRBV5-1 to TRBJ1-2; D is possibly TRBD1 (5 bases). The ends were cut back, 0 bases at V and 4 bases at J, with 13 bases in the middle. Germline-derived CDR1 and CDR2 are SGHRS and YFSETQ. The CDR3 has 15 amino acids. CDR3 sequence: CASSLGAGRFYGYTF. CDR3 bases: TGCGCCAGCAGCTTGGGTGCAGGGCGCTTCTATGGCTACACCTTC.

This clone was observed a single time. CDR3 amino acids: CASSLGGSGSVTDTQYF. The CDR3 DNA reads as TGTGCCAGCAGCCTCGGGGGGAGCGGGAGTGTTACAGATACGCAGTATTTT. The chain is built from TRBV4-2 and TRBJ2-3; 8 positions agree with TRBD2. Looked up from germline, CDR1 is LGHNA and CDR2 is YNFKEQ. V lost 4 bases and J lost 3; bases outside the gene matches: 12. The CDR3 contains 17 residues.

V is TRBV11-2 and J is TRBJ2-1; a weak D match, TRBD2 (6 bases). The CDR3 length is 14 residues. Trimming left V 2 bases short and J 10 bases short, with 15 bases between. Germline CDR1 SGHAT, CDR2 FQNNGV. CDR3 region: CASSLSRVRGEQFF. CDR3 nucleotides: TGTGCCAGCAGCTTATCGCGAGTCCGGGGGGAGCAGTTCTTC.